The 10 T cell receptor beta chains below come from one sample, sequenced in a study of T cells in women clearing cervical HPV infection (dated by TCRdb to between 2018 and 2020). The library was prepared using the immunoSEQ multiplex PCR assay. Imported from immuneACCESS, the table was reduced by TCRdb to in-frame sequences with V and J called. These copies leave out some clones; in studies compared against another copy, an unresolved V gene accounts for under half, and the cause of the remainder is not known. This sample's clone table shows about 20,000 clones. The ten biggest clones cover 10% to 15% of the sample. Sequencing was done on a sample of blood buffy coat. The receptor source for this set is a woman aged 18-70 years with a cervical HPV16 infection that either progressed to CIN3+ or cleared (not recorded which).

The part of the CDR3 DNA that was read is TGTGCCAGCAGCTTGGCCTTAGGACAAGAGACG. It yields the protein CASSLALGQET. In full, the CDR3 is CASSLALGQETQYF. This chain uses TRBV7-9 with TRBJ2-3, with a tentative D call TRBD1 (5 bases). The CDR3 is cut off 3 residues early in the read; its end comes from the germline J gene. Germline CDR1 reads SEHNR; CDR2 reads FQNEAQ (reference sequence). CDR3 length equals 14 residues.

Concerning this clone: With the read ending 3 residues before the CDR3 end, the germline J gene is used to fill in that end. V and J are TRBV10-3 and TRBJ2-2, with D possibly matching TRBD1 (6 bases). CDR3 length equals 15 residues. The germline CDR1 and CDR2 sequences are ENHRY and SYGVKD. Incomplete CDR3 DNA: TGTGCCATCAGTGAATGGGGGCAGGGGAATTCACCG. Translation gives CAISEWGQGNSP. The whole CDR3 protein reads CAISEWGQGNSPLFF.

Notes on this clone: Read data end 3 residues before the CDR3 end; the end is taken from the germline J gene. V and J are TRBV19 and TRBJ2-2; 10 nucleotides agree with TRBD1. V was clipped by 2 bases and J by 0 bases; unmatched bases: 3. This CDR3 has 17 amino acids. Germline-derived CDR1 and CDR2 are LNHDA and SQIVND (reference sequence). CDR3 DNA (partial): TGTGCCAGTAGTATAAGGGGACAGGGGACGAACACCGGGGAG. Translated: CASSIRGQGTNTGE. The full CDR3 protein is CASSIRGQGTNTGELFF.

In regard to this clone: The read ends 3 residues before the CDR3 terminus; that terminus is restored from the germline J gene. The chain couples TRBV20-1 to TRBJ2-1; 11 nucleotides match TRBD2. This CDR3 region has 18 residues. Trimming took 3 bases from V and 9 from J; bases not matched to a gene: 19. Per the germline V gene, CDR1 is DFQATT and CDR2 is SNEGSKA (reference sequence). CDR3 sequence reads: CSARLTSGAQRHRGEQFF. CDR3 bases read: TGCAGTGCTAGGTTGACTAGCGGGGCTCAAAGACACCGGGGTGAG.

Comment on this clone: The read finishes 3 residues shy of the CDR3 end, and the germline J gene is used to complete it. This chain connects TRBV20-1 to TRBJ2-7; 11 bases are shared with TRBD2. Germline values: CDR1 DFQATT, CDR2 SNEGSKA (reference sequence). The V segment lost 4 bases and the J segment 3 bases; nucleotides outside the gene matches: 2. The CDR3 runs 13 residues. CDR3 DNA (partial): TGCAGTGCTACCGGGACTAGCGGCTACGAG. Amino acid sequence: CSATGTSGYE. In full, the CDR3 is CSATGTSGYEQYF.

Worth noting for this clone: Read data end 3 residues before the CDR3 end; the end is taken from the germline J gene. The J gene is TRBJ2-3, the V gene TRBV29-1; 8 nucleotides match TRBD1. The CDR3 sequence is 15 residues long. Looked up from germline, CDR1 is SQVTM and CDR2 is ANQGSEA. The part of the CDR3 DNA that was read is TGCAGCGTCTCAGGAGCGCAGGGGGCTGATCAGCCG. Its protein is CSVSGAQGADQP. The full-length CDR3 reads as CSVSGAQGADQPQYF.

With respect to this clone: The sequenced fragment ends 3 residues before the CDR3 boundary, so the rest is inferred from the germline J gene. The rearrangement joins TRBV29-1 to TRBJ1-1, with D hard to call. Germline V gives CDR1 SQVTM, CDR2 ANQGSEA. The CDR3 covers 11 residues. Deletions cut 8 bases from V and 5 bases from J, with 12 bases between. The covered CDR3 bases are TGCAGCAGCGCCGAGAGGACTGAA. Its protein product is CSSAERTE. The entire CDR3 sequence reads CSSAERTEAFF.

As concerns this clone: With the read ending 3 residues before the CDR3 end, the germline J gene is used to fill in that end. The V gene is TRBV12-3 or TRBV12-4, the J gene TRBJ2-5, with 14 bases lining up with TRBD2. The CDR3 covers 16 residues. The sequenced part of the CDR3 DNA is TGTGCCAGCAGCCGAGGGGGACTAGCGGGGGACGATACC. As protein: CASSRGGLAGDDT. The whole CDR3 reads CASSRGGLAGDDTQYF.

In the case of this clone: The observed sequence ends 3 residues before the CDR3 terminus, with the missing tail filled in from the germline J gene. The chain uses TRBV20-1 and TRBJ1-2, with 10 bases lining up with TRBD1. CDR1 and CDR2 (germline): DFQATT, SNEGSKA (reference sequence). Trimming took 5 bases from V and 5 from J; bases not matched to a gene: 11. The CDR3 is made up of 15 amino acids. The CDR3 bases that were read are TGCAGTGCTGCAGCGACAGGGGGCCCAGGGTATGGC. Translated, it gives CSAAATGGPGYG. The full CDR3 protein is CSAAATGGPGYGYTF.

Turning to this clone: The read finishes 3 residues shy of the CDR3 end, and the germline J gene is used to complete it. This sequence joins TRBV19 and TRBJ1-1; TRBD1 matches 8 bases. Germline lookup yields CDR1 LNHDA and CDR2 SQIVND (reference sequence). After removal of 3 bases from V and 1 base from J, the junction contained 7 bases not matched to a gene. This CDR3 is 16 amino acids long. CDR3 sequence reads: CASSIRLGQGNTEAFF. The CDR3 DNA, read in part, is TGTGCCAGTAGTATTCGCTTAGGACAGGGGAACACTGAA.